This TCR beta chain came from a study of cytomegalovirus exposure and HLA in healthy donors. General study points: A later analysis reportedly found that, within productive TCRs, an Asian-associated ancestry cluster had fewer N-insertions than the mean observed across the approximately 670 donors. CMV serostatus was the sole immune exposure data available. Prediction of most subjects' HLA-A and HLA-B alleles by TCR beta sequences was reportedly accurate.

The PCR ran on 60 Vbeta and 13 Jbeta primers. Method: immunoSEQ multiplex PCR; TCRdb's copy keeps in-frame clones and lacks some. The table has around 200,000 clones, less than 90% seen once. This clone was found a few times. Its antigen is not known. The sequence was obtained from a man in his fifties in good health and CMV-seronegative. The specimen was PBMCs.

The CDR3 DNA sequence: TGCGCCAGCAGCCACGGGACAGGGGGCAATGGCTACACCTTC. It encodes CASSHGTGGNGYTF. The V call is TRBV5-1, the J call TRBJ1-2; TRBD1 matches 12 bases. The CDR3 spans 14 residues. Germline V gene data show CDR1 as SGHRS and CDR2 as YFSETQ. The J segment lost 6 bases and the V segment lost 4 bases, leaving 4 bases of the junction unmatched.